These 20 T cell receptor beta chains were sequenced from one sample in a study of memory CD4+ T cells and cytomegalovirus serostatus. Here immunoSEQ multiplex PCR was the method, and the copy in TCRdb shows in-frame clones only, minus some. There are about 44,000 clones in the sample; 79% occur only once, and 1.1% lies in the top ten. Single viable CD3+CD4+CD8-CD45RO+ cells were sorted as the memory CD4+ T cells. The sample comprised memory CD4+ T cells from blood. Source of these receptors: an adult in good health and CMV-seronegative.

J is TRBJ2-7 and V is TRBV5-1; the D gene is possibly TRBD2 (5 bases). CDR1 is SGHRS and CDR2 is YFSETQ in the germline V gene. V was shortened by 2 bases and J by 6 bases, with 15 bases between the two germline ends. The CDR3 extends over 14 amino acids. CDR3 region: CASSFGEFAAEQYF. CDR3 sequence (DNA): TGCGCCAGCAGCTTCGGGGAATTCGCCGCCGAGCAGTACTTC.

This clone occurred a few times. CDR3 bases: TGTGCCAGCAGCCGTAGCGGGATAGGCTGGGATGAGCAGTTCTTC. This gives the protein CASSRSGIGWDEQFF. The chain combines TRBV7-2 with TRBJ2-1; 8 nucleotides match TRBD2. CDR1 and CDR2 (germline): SGHTA, FQGNSA. The CDR3 is 15 residues long. V shed 5 bases and J 8 bases; nucleotides not matched to a gene: 11.

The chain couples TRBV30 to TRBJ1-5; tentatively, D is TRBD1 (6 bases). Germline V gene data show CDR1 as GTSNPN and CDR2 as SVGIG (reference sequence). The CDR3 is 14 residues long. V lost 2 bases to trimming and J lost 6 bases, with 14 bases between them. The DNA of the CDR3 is TGTGCCTGGAGTATTACAGGGTTCCGTCAGCCCCAGCATTTT. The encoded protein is CAWSITGFRQPQHF.

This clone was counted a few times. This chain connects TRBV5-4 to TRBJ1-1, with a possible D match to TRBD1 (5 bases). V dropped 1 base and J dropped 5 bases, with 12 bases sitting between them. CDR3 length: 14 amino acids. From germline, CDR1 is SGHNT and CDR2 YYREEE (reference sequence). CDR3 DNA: TGTGCCAGCAGCTTGCCAGGGCGGGAAACTGAAGCTTTCTTT. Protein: CASSLPGRETEAFF.

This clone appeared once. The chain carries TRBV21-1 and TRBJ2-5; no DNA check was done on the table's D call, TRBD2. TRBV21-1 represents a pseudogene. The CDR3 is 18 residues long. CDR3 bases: TGTGCCAGCAGCAAAGATAGATTAGCGGGAGTCGGCCAAGAGACCCAGTACTTC. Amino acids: CASSKDRLAGVGQETQYF.

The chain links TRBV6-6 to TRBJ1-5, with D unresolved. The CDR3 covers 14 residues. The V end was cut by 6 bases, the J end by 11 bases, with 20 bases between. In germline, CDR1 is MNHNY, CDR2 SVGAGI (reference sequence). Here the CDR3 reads CASRFSPELLTQHF. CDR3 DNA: TGTGCCAGCAGGTTCTCACCTGAGTTGCTGACCCAGCATTTT.

CDR3 in DNA: TGTGCCAGCAGCTTGGGACAGGTGGGCAATCAGCCCCAGCATTTT. Protein product: CASSLGQVGNQPQHF. This chain links TRBV5-6 with TRBJ1-5; perhaps TRBD1 as D (6 bases). The germline gives CDR1 SGHDT, CDR2 YYEEEE. CDR3 length equals 15 residues. V shed 0 bases and J shed 2 bases, with 9 bases lying between them.

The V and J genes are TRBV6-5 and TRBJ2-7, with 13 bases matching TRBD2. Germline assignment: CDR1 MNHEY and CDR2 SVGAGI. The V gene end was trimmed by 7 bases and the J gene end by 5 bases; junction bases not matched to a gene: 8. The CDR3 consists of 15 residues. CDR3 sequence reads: CASNDLTSGRNEQYF. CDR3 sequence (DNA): TGTGCCAGCAACGACCTGACTAGCGGGAGGAACGAGCAGTACTTC.

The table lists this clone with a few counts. CDR3 sequence (DNA): TGTGCCAGCAGCCCGGAGGGGGGGCGACTTACCGGGGAGCTGTTTTTT. Translating gives CASSPEGGRLTGELFF. V is TRBV7-2 and J is TRBJ2-2; TRBD2 might be the D (7 bases). Germline assignment: CDR1 SGHTA and CDR2 FQGNSA. The CDR3 is made up of 16 amino acids. Trimming took 5 bases from V and 5 from J, leaving 18 bases between them.

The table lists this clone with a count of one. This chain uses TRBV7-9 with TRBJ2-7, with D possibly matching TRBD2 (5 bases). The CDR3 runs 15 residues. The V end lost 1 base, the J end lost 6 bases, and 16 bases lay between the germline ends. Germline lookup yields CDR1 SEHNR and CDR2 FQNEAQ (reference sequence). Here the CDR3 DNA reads TGTGCCAGCAGCTTAGAGGTGGGAGCGTCATCCGAGCAGTACTTC. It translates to CASSLEVGASSEQYF.

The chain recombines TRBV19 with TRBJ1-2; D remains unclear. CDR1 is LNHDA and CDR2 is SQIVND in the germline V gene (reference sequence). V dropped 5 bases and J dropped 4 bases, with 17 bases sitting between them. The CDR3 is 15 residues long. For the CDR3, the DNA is TGTGCCAGTAGTGATTGGGCCAGGAACTTCTATGGCTACACCTTC. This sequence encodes CASSDWARNFYGYTF.

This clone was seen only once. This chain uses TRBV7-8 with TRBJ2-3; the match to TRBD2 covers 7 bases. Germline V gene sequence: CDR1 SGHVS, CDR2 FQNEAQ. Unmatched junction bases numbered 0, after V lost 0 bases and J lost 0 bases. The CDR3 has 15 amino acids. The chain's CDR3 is CASSLATSSTDTQYF. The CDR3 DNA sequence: TGTGCCAGCAGCTTAGCGACTAGCAGCACAGATACGCAGTATTTT.

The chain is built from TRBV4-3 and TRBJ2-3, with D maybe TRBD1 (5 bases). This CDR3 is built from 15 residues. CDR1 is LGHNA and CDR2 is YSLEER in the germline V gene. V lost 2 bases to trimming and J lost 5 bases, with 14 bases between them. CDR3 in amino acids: CASSQHTDQGDTQYF. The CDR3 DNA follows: TGCGCCAGCAGCCAACATACAGACCAGGGAGATACGCAGTATTTT.

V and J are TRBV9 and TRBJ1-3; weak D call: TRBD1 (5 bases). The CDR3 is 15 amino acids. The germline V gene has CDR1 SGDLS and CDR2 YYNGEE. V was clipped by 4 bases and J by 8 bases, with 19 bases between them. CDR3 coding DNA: TGTGCCAGCAGCCTAGAGGGACCGCCGAGGGACACCATATATTTT. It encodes CASSLEGPPRDTIYF.

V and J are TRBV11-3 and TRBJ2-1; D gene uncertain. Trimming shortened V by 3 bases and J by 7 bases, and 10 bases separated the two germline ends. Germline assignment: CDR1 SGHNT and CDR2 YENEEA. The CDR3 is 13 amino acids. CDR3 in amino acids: CASSFGVSNEQFF. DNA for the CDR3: TGTGCCAGCAGCTTCGGCGTCTCGAATGAGCAGTTCTTC.

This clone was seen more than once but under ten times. The CDR3 DNA sequence: TGTGCCAGCAGCACCGGGGGGGACAGGGGCGAGCAGTACTTC. Its protein product is CASSTGGDRGEQYF. V gene TRBV9 combines with J gene TRBJ2-7, with 10 bases lining up with TRBD1. The germline CDR1 and CDR2 sequences are SGDLS and YYNGEE. V gave up 4 bases and J gave up 6 bases; unmatched junction bases: 7. This CDR3 has 14 amino acids.

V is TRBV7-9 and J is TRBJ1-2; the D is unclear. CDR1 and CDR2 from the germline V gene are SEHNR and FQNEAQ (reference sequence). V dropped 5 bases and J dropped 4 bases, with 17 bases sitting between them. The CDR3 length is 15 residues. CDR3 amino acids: CASSPSRTAGYGYTF. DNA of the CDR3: TGTGCCAGCAGCCCATCCCGGACTGCCGGCTATGGCTACACCTTC.

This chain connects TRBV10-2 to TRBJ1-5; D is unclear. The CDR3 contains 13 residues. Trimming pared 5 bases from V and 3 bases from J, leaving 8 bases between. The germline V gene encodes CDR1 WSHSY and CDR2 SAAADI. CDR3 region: CASSWTANQPQHF. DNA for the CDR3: TGCGCCAGCAGTTGGACGGCCAATCAGCCCCAGCATTTT.

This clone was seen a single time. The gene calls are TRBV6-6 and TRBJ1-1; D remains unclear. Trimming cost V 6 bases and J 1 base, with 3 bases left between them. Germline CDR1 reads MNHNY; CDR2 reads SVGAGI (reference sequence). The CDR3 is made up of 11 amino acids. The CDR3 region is CASRENTEAFF. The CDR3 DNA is TGTGCCAGCAGGGAGAACACTGAAGCTTTCTTT.

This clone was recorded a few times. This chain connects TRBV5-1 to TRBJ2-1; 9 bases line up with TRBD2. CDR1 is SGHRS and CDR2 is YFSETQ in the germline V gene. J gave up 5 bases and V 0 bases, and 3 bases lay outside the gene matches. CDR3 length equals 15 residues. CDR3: CASSLGASGNNEQFF. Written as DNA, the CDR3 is TGCGCCAGCAGCTTGGGGGCTAGCGGGAACAATGAGCAGTTCTTC.